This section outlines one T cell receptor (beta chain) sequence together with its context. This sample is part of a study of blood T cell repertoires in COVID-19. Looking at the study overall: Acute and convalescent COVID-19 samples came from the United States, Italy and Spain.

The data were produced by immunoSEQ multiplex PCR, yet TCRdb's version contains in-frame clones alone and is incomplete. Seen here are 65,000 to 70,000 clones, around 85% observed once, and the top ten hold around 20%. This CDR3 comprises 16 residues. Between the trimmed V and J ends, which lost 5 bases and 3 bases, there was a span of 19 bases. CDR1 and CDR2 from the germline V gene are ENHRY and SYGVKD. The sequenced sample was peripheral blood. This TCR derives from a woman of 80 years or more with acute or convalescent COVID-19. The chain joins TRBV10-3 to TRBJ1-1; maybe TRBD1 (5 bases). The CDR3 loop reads CAISRTGEGADTEAFF. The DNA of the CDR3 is TGTGCCATCAGTCGTACGGGGGAGGGCGCGGACACTGAAGCTTTCTTT.